This T cell receptor (beta chain) was retrieved from a study of cytomegalovirus exposure and HLA in healthy donors. With respect to this clone: The antigen remains unidentified.

PCR employed 60 Vbeta and 13 Jbeta primers. Measured with immunoSEQ multiplex PCR; TCRdb has only the in-frame clones, and not every one. The sample contains over 110,000 clones, 60% to 80% of which appear only once. Study-wide findings and caveats: HLA restriction was apparent for most CMV-associated TCR beta chains in a later analysis. CMV serostatus was the sole immune exposure information available. Presence/absence analyses assumed roughly uniform sequencing depth across donors.

V lost 1 base to trimming and J lost 3 bases; unmatched junction nucleotides: 3. The germline V gene has CDR1 SGHTA and CDR2 FQGNSA. The CDR3 consists of 15 residues. The chain links TRBV7-2 to TRBJ2-7; 10 positions match TRBD1. This TCR derives from a man younger than 35 in good health and CMV-seronegative. Specimen: PBMCs. The CDR3 nucleotides are TGTGCCAGCAGCTTAGGTTGGACAGGGGGCTACGAGCAGTACTTC. It yields the protein CASSLGWTGGYEQYF.